This T cell receptor (beta chain) is from a study of shared clonotypes between healthy human individuals. Repertoires were generated with immunoSEQ multiplex PCR, while TCRdb's copy carries only in-frame clones and drops some. The data contain about 1 million clones, around 74% of them singletons. The V gene lost 3 bases and the J gene lost 0 bases, with 11 bases spanning the gap. The CDR3 is 16 residues long. Germline CDR1 reads KGHSH; CDR2 reads LQKENI. This clone was observed a few times. The receptor was derived from a man aged 18 to 35 in good health. V gene TRBV18 combines with J gene TRBJ2-2; D is uncertain. Sequenced input: memory CD4+ T cells sorted from blood. Subset: CD45RA-negative fraction. DNA of the CDR3: TGTGCCAGCTCACCGGTGAGCCCCGCGAACACCGGGGAGCTGTTTTTT. Amino acid sequence: CASSPVSPANTGELFF.